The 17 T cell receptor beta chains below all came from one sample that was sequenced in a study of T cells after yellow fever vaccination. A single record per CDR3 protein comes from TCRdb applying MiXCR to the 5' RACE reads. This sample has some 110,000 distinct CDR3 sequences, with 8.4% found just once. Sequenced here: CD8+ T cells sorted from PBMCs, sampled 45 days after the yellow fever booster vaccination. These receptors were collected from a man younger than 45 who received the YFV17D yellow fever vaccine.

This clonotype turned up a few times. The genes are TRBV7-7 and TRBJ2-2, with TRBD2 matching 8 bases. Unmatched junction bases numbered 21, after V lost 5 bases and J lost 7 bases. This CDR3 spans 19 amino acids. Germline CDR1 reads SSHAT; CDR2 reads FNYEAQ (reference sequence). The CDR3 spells CASSPGGSRATGSYGELFF. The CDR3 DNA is TGTGCCAGCAGCCCGGGGGGGTCCAGGGCCACCGGATCTTACGGGGAGCTGTTTTTT. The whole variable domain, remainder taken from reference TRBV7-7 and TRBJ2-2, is GAGVSQSPRYKVTKRGQDVTLRCDPISSHATLYWYQQALGQGPEFLTYFNYEAQPDKSGLPSDRFSAERPEGSISTLTIQRTEQRDSAMYRCASSPGGSRATGSYGELFFGEGSRLTVL.

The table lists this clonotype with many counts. CDR3 DNA sequence: TGTGCCAGCAGTTACGTCCGGACAGGGACCACCGGCTACACCTTC. Protein product: CASSYVRTGTTGYTF. The chain is built from TRBV6-2 or TRBV6-3 and TRBJ1-2; 8 bases line up with TRBD1. Germline CDR1 is MNHEY and CDR2 is SVGEGT. The length of the CDR3 is 15 residues. V lost 2 bases, J lost 8 bases, and 10 bases stayed unmatched.

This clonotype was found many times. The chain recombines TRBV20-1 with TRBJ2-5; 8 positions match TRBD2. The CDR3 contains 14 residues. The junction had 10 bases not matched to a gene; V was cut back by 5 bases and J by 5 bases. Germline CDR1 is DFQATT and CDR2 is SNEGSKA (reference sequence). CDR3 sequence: CSARAGGNRETQYF. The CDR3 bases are TGCAGTGCTCGGGCGGGAGGCAATCGGGAGACCCAGTACTTC.

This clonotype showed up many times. CDR3 loop: CASSHSGETQYF. CDR3 nucleotide sequence: TGTGCCAGCAGCCATAGCGGCGAGACCCAGTACTTC. This chain joins TRBV12-3 or TRBV12-4 and TRBJ2-5; tentatively, D is TRBD2 (6 bases). Trimming stripped 6 bases from V and 5 bases from J, with 10 bases between. This CDR3 comprises 12 residues.

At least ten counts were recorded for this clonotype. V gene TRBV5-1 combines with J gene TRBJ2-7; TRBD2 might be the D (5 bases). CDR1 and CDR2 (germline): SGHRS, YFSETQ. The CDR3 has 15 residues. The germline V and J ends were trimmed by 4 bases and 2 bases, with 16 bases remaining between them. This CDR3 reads CASSLTPLAPYEQYF. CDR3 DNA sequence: TGCGCCAGCAGCCTTACCCCGCTAGCCCCCTACGAGCAGTACTTC.

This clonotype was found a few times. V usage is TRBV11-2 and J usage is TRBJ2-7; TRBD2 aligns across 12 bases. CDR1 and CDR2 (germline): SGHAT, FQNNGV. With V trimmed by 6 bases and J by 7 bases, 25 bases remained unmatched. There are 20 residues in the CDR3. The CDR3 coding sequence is TGTGCCAGCAGACCGTGGGCCGACATCGCGACTAGCGGGAGCCCTTATGAGCAGTACTTC. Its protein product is CASRPWADIATSGSPYEQYF.

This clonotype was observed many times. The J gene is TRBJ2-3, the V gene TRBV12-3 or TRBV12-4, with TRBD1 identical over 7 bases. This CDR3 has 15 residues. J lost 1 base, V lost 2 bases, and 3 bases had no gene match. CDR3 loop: CASSLRGLGTDTQYF. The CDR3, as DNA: TGTGCCAGCAGTTTAAGGGGGCTTGGCACAGATACGCAGTATTTT.

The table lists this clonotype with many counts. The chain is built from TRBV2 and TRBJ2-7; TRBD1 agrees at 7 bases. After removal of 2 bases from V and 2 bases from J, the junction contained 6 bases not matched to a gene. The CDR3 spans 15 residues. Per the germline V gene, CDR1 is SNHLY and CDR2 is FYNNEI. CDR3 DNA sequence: TGTGCCAGCAGTGAATTACAGGGGTTGGCCTACGAGCAGTACTTC. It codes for CASSELQGLAYEQYF.

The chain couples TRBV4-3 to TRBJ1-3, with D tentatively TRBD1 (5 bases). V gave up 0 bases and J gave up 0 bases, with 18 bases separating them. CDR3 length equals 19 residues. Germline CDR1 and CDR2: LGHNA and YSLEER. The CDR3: CASSQEGPGRPLSGNTIYF. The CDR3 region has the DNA TGCGCCAGCAGCCAAGAAGGCCCGGGACGGCCGCTCTCTGGAAACACCATATATTTT.

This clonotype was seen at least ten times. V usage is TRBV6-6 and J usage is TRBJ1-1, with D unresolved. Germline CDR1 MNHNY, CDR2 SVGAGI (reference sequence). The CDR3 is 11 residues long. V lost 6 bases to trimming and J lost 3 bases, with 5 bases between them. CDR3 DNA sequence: TGTGCCAGCAGATCAGACACTGAAGCTTTCTTT. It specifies CASRSDTEAFF.

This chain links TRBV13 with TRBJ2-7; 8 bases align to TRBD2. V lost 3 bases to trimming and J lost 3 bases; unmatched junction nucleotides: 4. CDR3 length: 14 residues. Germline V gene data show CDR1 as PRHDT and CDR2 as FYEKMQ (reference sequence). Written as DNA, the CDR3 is TGTGCCAGCAGCTTCCGGGGGGGCCACTACGAGCAGTACTTC. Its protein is CASSFRGGHYEQYF.

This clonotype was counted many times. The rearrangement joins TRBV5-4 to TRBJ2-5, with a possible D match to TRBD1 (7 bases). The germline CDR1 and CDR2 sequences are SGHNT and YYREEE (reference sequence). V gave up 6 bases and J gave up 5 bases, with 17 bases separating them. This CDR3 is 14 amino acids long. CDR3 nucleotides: TGTGCCAGCACCCCGCAGGGGGGCTGGGAGACCCAGTACTTC. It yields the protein CASTPQGGWETQYF.

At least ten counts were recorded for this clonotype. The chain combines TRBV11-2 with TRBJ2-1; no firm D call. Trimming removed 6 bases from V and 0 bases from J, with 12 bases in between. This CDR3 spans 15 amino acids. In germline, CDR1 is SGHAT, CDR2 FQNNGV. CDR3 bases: TGTGCCAGCAGAGTTGGAACCAGCTCCTACAATGAGCAGTTCTTC. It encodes CASRVGTSSYNEQFF. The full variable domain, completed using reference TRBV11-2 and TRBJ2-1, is EAGVAQSPRYKIIEKRQSVAFWCNPISGHATLYWYQQILGQGPKLLIQFQNNGVVDDSQLPKDRFSAERLKGVDSTLKIQPAKLEDSAVYLCASRVGTSSYNEQFFGPGTRLTVL.

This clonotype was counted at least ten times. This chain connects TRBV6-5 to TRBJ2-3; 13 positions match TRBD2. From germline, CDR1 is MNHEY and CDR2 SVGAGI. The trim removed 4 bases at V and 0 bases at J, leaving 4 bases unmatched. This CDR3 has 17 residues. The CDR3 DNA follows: TGTGCCAGCAGTTCCGGGACTAGCGGGACTAGCACAGATACGCAGTATTTT. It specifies CASSSGTSGTSTDTQYF.

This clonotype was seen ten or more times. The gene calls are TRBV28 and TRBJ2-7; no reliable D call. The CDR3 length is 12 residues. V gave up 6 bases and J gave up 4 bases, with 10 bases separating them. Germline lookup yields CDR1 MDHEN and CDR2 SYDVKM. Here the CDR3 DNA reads TGTGCCAGCAGGGAAGATATGTACGAGCAGTACTTC. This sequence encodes CASREDMYEQYF.

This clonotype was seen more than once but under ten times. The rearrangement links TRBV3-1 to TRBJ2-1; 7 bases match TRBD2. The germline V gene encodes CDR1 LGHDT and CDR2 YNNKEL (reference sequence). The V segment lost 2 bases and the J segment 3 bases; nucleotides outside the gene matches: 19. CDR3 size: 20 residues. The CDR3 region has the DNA TGTGCCAGCAGCCAAACCCTACCGAAGGGGAGGGCCCCTGTCTACAATGAGCAGTTCTTC. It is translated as CASSQTLPKGRAPVYNEQFF.

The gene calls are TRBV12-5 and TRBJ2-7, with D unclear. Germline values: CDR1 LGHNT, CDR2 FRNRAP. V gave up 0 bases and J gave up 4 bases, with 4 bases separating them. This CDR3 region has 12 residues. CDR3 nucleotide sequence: TGTGCTAGTGGTTTGGTTTCATACGAGCAGTACTTC. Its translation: CASGLVSYEQYF. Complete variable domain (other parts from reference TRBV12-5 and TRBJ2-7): DARVTQTPRHKVTEMGQEVTMRCQPILGHNTVFWYRQTMMQGLELLAYFRNRAPLDDSGMPKDRFSAEMPDATLATLKIQPSEPRDSAVYFCASGLVSYEQYFGPGTRLTVT.